The sample holds a few counts of the clone carrying this T cell receptor (beta chain). The sample comes from a study of low-dose radiotherapy and immunotherapy resistance in tumors. Overall study: With cycle 1 day 1 as the start, patients took oral aspirin 300 mg daily for four cycles.

V was clipped by 5 bases and J by 4 bases; unmatched bases: 4. This CDR3 spans 13 amino acids. Germline lookup yields CDR1 SGHTA and CDR2 FQGNSA. TCRs were amplified for 20 to 25 PCR cycles with a constant-region primer and V-primer adapter. TCRdb redid the calling of the reads with MiXCR, one entry per CDR3 protein. The repertoire holds 50,000 or so distinct CDR3 sequences, with 33% as singletons. As for time point: after trial treatment. The sample's treatment: LDRT plus nivolumab, ipilimumab, low-dose cyclophosphamide and aspirin (RACIN trial). The receptor was isolated from a male donor with rectosigmoid adenocarcinoma. The chain employs TRBV7-2 and TRBJ2-7; 8 bases align to TRBD1. Material: PBMCs, obtained after low-dose radiotherapy plus immunotherapy. Here the CDR3 reads CASSDGQGYEQYF. CDR3 nucleotide sequence: TGTGCCAGCAGCGACGGACAGGGTTACGAGCAGTACTTC.